This T cell receptor (beta chain) was profiled in a study of blood T cell repertoires in COVID-19. The overall study: Sites in the United States, Italy and Spain provided acute and convalescent COVID-19 samples.

V shed 7 bases and J 1 base; nucleotides not matched to a gene: 3. CDR3 length: 13 residues. The V gene's germline CDR1 is MNHEY and CDR2 SVGAGI. Method: immunoSEQ multiplex PCR; TCRdb's copy keeps in-frame clones and lacks some. The data show 180,000 or so clones, approximately 82% seen once. This receptor was identified in a human donor with acute or convalescent COVID-19. The donor label of this sample is uncertain. The genes are TRBV6-5 and TRBJ2-5, with 7 positions matching TRBD1. Material: peripheral blood. CDR3 sequence reads: CASTGTAQETQYF. CDR3 bases: TGTGCCAGCACCGGGACAGCCCAAGAGACCCAGTACTTC.